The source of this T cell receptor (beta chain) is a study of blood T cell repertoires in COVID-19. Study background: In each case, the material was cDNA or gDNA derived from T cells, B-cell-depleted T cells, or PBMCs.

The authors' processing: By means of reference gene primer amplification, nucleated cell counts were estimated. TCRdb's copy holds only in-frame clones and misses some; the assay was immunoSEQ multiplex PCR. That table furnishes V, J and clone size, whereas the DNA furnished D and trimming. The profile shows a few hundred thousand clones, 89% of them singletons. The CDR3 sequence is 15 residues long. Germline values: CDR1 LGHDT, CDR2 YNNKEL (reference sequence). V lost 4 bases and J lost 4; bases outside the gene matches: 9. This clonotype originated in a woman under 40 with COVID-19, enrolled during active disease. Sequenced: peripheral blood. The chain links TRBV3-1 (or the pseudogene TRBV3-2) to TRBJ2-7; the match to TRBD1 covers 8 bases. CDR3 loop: CASSPPWTGSYEQYF. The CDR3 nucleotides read TGTGCCAGCAGCCCGCCTTGGACAGGGTCGTACGAGCAGTACTTC.